This T cell receptor beta chain was obtained from a study of blood T cell repertoires in COVID-19. Study context: From the United States, Italy and Spain came samples of acute and convalescent COVID-19. The analysed material was cDNA or gDNA that came from T cells, B-cell-depleted T cells, or PBMCs.

In the original workflow: Amplifying reference gene primers gave estimates of nucleated cell counts. Using immunoSEQ multiplex PCR, the repertoire was profiled, and TCRdb retains in-frame clones only, with some absent. V and J calls and clone size are those listed in that table; D and trimming were worked out from the DNA. This table holds over 70,000 clones, around 82% found once. This clone was picked up a small number of times. The specimen sequenced was peripheral blood. This TCR was sampled from a man between 60 and 75 years old with acute or convalescent COVID-19.

The CDR3 sequence is CASSGPAGEQYF. As DNA, the CDR3 is TGCGCCAGCAGTGGTCCGGCGGGTGAGCAGTACTTC. The V gene is TRBV5-1, the J gene TRBJ2-7, with a tentative D call TRBD2 (5 bases). Trimming took 5 bases from V and 7 from J, leaving 13 bases between them. This CDR3 is built from 12 residues. Germline lookup yields CDR1 SGHRS and CDR2 YFSETQ.